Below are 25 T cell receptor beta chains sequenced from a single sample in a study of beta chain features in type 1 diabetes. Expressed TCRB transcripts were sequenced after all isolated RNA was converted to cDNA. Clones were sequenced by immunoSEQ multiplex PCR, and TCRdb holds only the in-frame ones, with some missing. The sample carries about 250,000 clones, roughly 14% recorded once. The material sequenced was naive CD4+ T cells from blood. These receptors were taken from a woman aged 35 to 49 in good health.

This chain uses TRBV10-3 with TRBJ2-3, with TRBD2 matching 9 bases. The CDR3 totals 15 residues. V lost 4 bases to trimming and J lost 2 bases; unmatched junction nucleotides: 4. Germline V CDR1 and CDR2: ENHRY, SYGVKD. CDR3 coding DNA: TGTGCCATCAGTGGTGGACTAGCGATCACAGATACGCAGTATTTT. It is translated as CAISGGLAITDTQYF.

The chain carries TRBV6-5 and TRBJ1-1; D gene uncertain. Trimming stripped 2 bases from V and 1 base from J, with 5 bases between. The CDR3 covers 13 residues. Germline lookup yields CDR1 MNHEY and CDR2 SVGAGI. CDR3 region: CASSYARNTEAFF. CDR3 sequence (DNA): TGTGCCAGCAGTTACGCCAGGAACACTGAAGCTTTCTTT.

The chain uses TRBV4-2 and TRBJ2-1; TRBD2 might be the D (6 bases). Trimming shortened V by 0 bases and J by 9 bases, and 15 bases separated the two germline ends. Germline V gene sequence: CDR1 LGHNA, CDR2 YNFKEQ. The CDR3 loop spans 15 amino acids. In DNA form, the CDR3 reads TGTGCCAGCAGCCAAGATCTTGAGCGAGCGGGTGAGCAGTTCTTC. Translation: CASSQDLERAGEQFF.

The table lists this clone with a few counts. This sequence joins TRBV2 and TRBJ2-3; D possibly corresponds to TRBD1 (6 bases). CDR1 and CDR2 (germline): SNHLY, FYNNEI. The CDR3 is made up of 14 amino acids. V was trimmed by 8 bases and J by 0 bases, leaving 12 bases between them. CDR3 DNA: TGTGCCAGCTTGGCAGGGGCGAGCACAGATACGCAGTATTTT. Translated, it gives CASLAGASTDTQYF.

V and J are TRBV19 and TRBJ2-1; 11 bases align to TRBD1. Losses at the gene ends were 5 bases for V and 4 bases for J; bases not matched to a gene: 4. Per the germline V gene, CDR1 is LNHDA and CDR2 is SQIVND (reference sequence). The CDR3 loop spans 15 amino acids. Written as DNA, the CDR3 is TGTGCCAGTAGTGCGGACAGGGGGCTTTACAATGAGCAGTTCTTC. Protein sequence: CASSADRGLYNEQFF. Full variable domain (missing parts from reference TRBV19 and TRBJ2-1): DGGITQSPKYLFRKEGQNVTLSCEQNLNHDAMYWYRQDPGQGLRLIYYSQIVNDFQKGDIAEGYSVSREKKESFPLTVTSAQKNPTAFYLCASSADRGLYNEQFFGPGTRLTVL.

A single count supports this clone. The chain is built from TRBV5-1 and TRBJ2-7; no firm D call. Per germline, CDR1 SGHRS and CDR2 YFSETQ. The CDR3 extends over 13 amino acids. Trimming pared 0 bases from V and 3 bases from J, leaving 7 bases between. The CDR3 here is CASSLGPNYEQYF. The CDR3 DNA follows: TGCGCCAGCAGCTTGGGGCCGAACTACGAGCAGTACTTC. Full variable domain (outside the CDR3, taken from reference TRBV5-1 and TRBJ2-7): KAGVTQTPRYLIKTRGQQVTLSCSPISGHRSVSWYQQTPGQGLQFLFEYFSETQRNKGNFPGRFSGRQFSNSRSEMNVSTLELGDSALYLCASSLGPNYEQYFGPGTRLTVT.

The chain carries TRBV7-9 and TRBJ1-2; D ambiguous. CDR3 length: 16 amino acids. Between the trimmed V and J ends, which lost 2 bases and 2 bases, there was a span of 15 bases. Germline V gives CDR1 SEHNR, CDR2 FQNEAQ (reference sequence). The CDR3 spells CASSLRNSLTNYGYTF. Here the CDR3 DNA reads TGTGCCAGCAGCTTAAGGAACAGCTTGACGAACTATGGCTACACCTTC.

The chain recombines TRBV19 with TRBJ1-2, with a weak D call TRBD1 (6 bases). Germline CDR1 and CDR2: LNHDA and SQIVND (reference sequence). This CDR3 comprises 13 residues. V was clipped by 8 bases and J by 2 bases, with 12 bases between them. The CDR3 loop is CASSRGRNYGYTF. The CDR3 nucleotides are TGTGCCAGTTCCAGGGGAAGAAACTATGGCTACACCTTC.

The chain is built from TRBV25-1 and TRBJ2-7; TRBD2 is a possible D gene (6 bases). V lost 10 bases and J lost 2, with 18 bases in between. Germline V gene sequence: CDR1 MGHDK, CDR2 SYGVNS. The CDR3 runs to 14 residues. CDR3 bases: TGTGCCACGCGGGATGCGCGGCCACCCTACGAGCAGTACTTC. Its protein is CATRDARPPYEQYF.

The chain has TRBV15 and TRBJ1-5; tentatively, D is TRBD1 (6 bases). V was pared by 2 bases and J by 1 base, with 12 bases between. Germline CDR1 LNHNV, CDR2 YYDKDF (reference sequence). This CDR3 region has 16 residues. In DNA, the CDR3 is TGTGCCACCAGCAGATCGCAGGGGACGAGCAATCAGCCCCAGCATTTT. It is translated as CATSRSQGTSNQPQHF.

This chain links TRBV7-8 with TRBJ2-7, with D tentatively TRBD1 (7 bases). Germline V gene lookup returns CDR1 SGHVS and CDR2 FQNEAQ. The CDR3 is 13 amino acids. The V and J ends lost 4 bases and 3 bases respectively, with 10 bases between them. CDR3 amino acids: CASSWRDSYEQYF. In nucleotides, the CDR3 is TGTGCCAGCAGCTGGCGGGACAGCTACGAGCAGTACTTC.

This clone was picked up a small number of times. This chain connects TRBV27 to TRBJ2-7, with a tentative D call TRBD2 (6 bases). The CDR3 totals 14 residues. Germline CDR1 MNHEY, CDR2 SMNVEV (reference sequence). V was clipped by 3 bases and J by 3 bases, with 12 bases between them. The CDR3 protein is CASSFQRGGYEQYF. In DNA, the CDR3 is TGTGCCAGCAGTTTCCAACGGGGAGGCTACGAGCAGTACTTC.

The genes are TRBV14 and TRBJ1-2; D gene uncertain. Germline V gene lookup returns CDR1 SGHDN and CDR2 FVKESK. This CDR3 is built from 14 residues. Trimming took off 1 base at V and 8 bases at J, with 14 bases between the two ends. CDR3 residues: CASSQVARRRGYTF. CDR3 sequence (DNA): TGTGCCAGCAGCCAAGTCGCCCGACGGCGGGGCTACACCTTC. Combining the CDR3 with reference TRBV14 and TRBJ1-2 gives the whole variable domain EAGVTQFPSHSVIEKGQTVTLRCDPISGHDNLYWYRRVMGKEIKFLLHFVKESKQDESGMPNNRFLAERTGGTYSTLKVQPAELEDSGVYFCASSQVARRRGYTFGSGTRLTVV.

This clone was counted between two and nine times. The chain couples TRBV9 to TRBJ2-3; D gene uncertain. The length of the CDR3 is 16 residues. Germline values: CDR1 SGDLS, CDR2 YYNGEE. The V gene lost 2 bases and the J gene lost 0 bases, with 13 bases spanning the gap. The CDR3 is CASSVSPKTSTDTQYF. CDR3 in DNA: TGTGCCAGCAGCGTCTCTCCCAAAACTAGCACAGATACGCAGTATTTT.

The CDR3 is CASSPLGDFTDTQYF. The CDR3 DNA follows: TGTGCCAGCAGTCCCCTGGGAGACTTCACAGATACGCAGTATTTT. V and J are TRBV7-2 and TRBJ2-3, with TRBD2 as a possible D gene (5 bases). CDR1 SGHTA and CDR2 FQGNSA come from the germline V gene. V gave up 6 bases and J gave up 2 bases, with 15 bases separating them. CDR3 length equals 15 residues. The whole variable domain, filled in from reference TRBV7-2 and TRBJ2-3, reads GAGVSQSPSNKVTEKGKDVELRCDPISGHTALYWYRQSLGQGLEFLIYFQGNSAPDKSGLPSDRFSAERTGGSVSTLTIQRTQQEDSAVYLCASSPLGDFTDTQYFGPGTRLTVL.

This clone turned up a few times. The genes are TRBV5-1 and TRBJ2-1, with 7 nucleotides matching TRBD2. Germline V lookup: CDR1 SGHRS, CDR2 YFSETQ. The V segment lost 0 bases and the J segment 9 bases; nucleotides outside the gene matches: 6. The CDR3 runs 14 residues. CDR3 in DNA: TGCGCCAGCAGCTTGGGATCGACTAGCACTGAGCAGTTCTTC. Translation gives CASSLGSTSTEQFF.

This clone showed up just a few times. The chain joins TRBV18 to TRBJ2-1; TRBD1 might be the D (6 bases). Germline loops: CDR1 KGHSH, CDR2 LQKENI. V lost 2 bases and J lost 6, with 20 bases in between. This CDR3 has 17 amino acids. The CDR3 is CASSPTDSWPVPNEQFF. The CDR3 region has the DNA TGTGCCAGCTCACCAACGGACAGCTGGCCCGTCCCCAATGAGCAGTTCTTC.

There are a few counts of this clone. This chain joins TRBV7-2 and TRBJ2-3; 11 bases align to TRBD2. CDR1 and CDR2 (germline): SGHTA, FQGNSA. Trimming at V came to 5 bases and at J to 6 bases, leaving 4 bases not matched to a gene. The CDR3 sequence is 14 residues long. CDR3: CASSLGLAADTQYF. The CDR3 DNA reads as TGTGCCAGCAGCCTGGGACTAGCGGCTGATACGCAGTATTTT.

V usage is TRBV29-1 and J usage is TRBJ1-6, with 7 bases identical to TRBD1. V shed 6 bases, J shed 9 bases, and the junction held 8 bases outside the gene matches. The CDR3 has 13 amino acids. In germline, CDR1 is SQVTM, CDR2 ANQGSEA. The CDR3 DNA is TGCAGCGTCAGCAGGGGGACCGGTTCACCCCTCCACTTT. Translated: CSVSRGTGSPLHF. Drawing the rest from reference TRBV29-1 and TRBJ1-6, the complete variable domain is SAVISQKPSRDICQRGTSLTIQCQVDSQVTMMFWYRQQPGQSLTLIATANQGSEATYESGFVIDKFPISRPNLTFSTLTVSNMSPEDSSIYLCSVSRGTGSPLHFGNGTRLTVT.

The CDR3 region is CASSPLWSGTGGDTQYF. The CDR3 nucleotides read TGTGCCAGCTCACCACTCTGGTCCGGGACAGGCGGAGATACGCAGTATTTT. The chain links TRBV18 to TRBJ2-3; 8 nucleotides line up with TRBD1. This CDR3 comprises 17 residues. Unmatched junction bases numbered 11, after V lost 1 base and J lost 5 bases. Germline CDR1 is KGHSH and CDR2 is LQKENI.

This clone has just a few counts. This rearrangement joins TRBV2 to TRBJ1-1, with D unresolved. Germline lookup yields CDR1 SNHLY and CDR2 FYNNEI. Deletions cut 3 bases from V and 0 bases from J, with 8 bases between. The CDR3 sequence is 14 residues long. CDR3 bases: TGTGCCAGCAGTGAGAGGGCCATGAACACTGAAGCTTTCTTT. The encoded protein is CASSERAMNTEAFF.

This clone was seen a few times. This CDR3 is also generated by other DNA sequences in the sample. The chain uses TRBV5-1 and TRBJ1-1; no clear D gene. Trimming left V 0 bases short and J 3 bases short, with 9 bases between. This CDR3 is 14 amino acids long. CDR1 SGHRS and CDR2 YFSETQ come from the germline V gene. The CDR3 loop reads CASSLAAGDTEAFF. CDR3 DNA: TGCGCCAGCAGCTTGGCGGCCGGGGACACTGAAGCTTTCTTT.

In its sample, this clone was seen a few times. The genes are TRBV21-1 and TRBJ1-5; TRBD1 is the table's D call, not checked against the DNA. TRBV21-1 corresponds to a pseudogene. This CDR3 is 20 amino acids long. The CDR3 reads CASSKDRNRGLGVCNQPQHF. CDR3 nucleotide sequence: TGTGCCAGCAGCAAAGATAGGAACAGGGGGCTTGGGGTGTGCAATCAGCCCCAGCATTTT.

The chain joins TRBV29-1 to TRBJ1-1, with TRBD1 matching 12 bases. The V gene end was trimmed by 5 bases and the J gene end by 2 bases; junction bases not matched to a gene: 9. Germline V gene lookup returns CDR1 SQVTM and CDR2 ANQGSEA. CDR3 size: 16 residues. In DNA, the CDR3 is TGCAGCGTTCTGGTCCCGGGACAGGGGGCTAACACTGAAGCTTTCTTT. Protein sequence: CSVLVPGQGANTEAFF.

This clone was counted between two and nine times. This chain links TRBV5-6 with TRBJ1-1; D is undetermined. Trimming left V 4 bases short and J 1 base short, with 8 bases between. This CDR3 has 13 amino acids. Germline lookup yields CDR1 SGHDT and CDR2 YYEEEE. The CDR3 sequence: CASSPERNTEAFF. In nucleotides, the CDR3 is TGTGCCAGCAGCCCCGAGAGGAACACTGAAGCTTTCTTT.